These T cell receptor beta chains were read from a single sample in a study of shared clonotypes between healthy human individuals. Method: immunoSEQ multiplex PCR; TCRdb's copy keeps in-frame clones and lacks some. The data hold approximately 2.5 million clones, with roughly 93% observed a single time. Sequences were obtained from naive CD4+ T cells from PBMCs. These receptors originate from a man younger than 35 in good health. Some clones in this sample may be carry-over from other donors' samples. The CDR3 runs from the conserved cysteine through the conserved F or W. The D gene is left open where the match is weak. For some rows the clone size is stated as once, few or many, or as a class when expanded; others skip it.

TGTGCCAGCAGTTCTACCCGGACAGGGAACTATGGCTACACCTTC	CASSSTRTGNYGYTF	TRBD1	15	TRBV27	TRBJ1-2	-
TGCGCCAGCAGCCCACTATTCGGGACAGCTAGCACAGATACGCAGTATTTT	CASSPLFGTASTDTQYF	TRBD1	17	TRBV4-1	TRBJ2-3	-
TGCAGTAAGTTAGTCTGCGGGAGGGCCAACTTC	CSKLVCGRANF	TRBD2	11	TRBV20-1	TRBJ2-5	-
TGTGCCAGCAGACAAGGGTTAGCGGATCACACCGGGGAGCTGTTTTTT	CASRQGLADHTGELFF	-	16	TRBV7-9	TRBJ2-2	-
TGTGCCAGCAGCCAAGGCGGCACGAGCGGGGCCAACGTCCTGACTTTC	CASSQGGTSGANVLTF	-	16	TRBV7-3	TRBJ2-6	-
TGCAGCGTTGTTGGGTCTAGCGGATTCACAGATACGCAGTATTTT	CSVVGSSGFTDTQYF	TRBD2	15	TRBV29-1	TRBJ2-3	-
TGTGCCAGCAGCCCCGAGGGGAGACAGGGGCAGCAGCAGTACTTC	CASSPEGRQGQQQYF	TRBD1	15	TRBV7-9	TRBJ2-7	-
TGTGCCAGCAGTGAAGGGGGTTTTACTGGAAACACCATATATTTT	CASSEGGFTGNTIYF	-	15	TRBV25-1	TRBJ1-3	-
TGTGCCAGCAGTGATGTACTCATGAACACTGAAGCTTTCTTT	CASSDVLMNTEAFF	-	14	TRBV2	TRBJ1-1	few
TGTGCCAGCACCCCGGGTGAGGGCTATGGCTACACCTTC	CASTPGEGYGYTF	-	13	TRBV28	TRBJ1-2	-
TGTGCCAGCAGCCCCCCGGACAGAACTAACTATGGCTACACCTTC	CASSPPDRTNYGYTF	-	15	TRBV28	TRBJ1-2	-
TGTGCCAGCAGCTATGGTACAGGGGAGGAGACCCAGTACTTC	CASSYGTGEETQYF	TRBD1	14	TRBV7-6	TRBJ2-5	-
TGTGCCAGCAGTTTATGGGGGGACGAGCAGTACTTC	CASSLWGDEQYF	-	12	TRBV28	TRBJ2-7	-
TGTGCCAGCAGGCCCGAGACAGTTCGCTACGAGCAGTACTTC	CASRPETVRYEQYF	-	14	TRBV28	TRBJ2-7	-
TGCGCCAGCAATACTCGTGGGGGAGTCTTGAACACTGAAGCTTTCTTT	CASNTRGGVLNTEAFF	-	16	TRBV5-1	TRBJ1-1	-
TGTGCCAGCAGCTTAGGTCTTATGGGGGCGGTGGCGGATACGCAGTATTTT	CASSLGLMGAVADTQYF	-	17	TRBV7-2	TRBJ2-3	once
TGTGCCTGGAGTGTACGGTACGAGCAGTACTTC	CAWSVRYEQYF	-	11	TRBV30	TRBJ2-7	-
TGTGCCAGCAGTTTCAGGAACACCGGGGAGCTGTTTTTT	CASSFRNTGELFF	-	13	TRBV28	TRBJ2-2	-
TGCGCCAGCAGCTTCCGGGACAGGGTGGGAGAGCAGTACTTC	CASSFRDRVGEQYF	TRBD1	14	TRBV5-1	TRBJ2-7	-
TGTGCCAGCAGCCCCGCCAGCGGGAGGGAAAGGTCAGATACGCAGTATTTT	CASSPASGRERSDTQYF	TRBD2	17	TRBV9	TRBJ2-3	-
TGCGCCAGCAGCCCTATAGAGGTCTCACCCTACGAGCAGTACTTC	CASSPIEVSPYEQYF	-	15	TRBV5-1	TRBJ2-7	once
TGTGCCAGCTCACTCCGGCAGGGGGGCTCGAAAGAGACCCAGTACTTC	CASSLRQGGSKETQYF	-	16	TRBV18	TRBJ2-5	-
TGTGCCAGCAGCTTATCTGGGGGCACAGATACGCAGTATTTT	CASSLSGGTDTQYF	-	14	TRBV7-3	TRBJ2-3	-
TGTGCCAGCAAGGGCCTAGCGGGAGCAGTTGGTGGCACAGATACGCAGTATTTT	CASKGLAGAVGGTDTQYF	TRBD2	18	TRBV28	TRBJ2-3	-
TGTGCCAGCAGTTTAAAGCATACAGATACGCAGTATTTT	CASSLKHTDTQYF	-	13	TRBV28	TRBJ2-3	-
TGTGCCAGCAGTGAACCAGGGGTCTACGAGCAGTACTTC	CASSEPGVYEQYF	-	13	TRBV2	TRBJ2-7	-
TGTGCCAGCAGCCCCTCCTGGGGGAGCACTGAAGCTTTCTTT	CASSPSWGSTEAFF	-	14	TRBV7-3	TRBJ1-1	-
TGTGCCAGCAGCTTAGGTGGAGCGGGAGTGCCGTTCTTC	CASSLGGAGVPFF	TRBD2	13	TRBV11-3	TRBJ2-1	-
TGCAGCGACGAGGACAGGGAGCCTGCAACTAATGAAAAACTGTTTTTT	CSDEDREPATNEKLFF	TRBD1	16	TRBV29-1	TRBJ1-4	-
TGTGCCAGCACAGTACAGGGGGATCAGCCCCAGCATTTT	CASTVQGDQPQHF	TRBD1	13	TRBV7-9	TRBJ1-5	-
TGTGCCAGCAGCAAAAGGCGATACAGAGCAACTAATGAAAAACTGTTTTTT	CASSKRRYRATNEKLFF	-	17	TRBV21-1	TRBJ1-4	-
TGTGCCAGCAGTTCTCAAAAAGGGACAGGGAGCACAGATACGCAGTATTTT	CASSSQKGTGSTDTQYF	TRBD1	17	TRBV28	TRBJ2-3	-